This is a list of T cell receptor beta chains from one sample in a study of cytomegalovirus exposure and HLA in healthy donors. Only in-frame clones appear in the TCRdb table, and some are missing; sequencing was by immunoSEQ multiplex PCR. The table counts about 170,000 clones; 1.3% lies in the top ten. The source material was PBMCs. These receptors were obtained from a woman aged 55-75 years in good health and CMV-seronegative. Both conserved end residues are part of each CDR3. The D gene is left open where the match is weak.

V gene	J gene	D gene	CDR3 DNA	CDR3 protein
TRBV6-1	TRBJ1-5	-	TGTGCCAGCATAACCCAGATCAATCAGCCCCAGCATTTT	CASITQINQPQHF
TRBV25-1	TRBJ1-4	-	TGTGCCAGCAGTGAATGGGCAGGGCATGAAAAACTGTTTTTT	CASSEWAGHEKLFF
TRBV7-3	TRBJ2-5	-	TGTGCCAGCAGCTTCACAGGGGACTCGTACCAAGAGACCCAGTACTTC	CASSFTGDSYQETQYF
TRBV27	TRBJ1-4	TRBD1	TGTGCCAGCAGTACGCGGGACAGACCAAATGAAAAACTGTTTTTT	CASSTRDRPNEKLFF
TRBV5-1	TRBJ2-2	-	TGCGCCAGCAGCCCCTCCCGACAGAACACCGGGGAGCTGTTTTTT	CASSPSRQNTGELFF
TRBV5-1	TRBJ1-5	TRBD1	TGCGCCAGCAGCCCGACAGGGATTAGCAATCAGCCCCAGCATTTT	CASSPTGISNQPQHF
TRBV18	TRBJ2-2	-	TGTGCTGTTTTCTCCTTGAACACCGGGGAGCTGTTTTTT	CAVFSLNTGELFF
TRBV18	TRBJ2-2	TRBD2	TGTGCCAGCTCACCATTGCTAGCGGGAACGGTCGGGGAGCTGTTTTTT	CASSPLLAGTVGELFF
TRBV18	TRBJ2-1	TRBD1	TGTGCCAGCTCACCTACGGGACAGTTACGGTTCTTC	CASSPTGQLRFF
TRBV30	TRBJ2-5	-	TGTGCCTGGAGTGTACAGGGCAGGGGATCGGAGACCCAGTACTTC	CAWSVQGRGSETQYF
TRBV5-1	TRBJ2-7	TRBD2	TGCGCCAGCAGCTTGGCGGGACTACCTTACGAGCAGTACTTC	CASSLAGLPYEQYF